The next 20 T cell receptor beta chains were all read from a single sample in a study of molecular identifiers for immune sequencing clone quantification. One entry per CDR3 protein, called by TCRdb with MiXCR from the PCR reads. The data show around 40,000 distinct CDR3 sequences, with roughly 19% seen just once and under 1.4% held by the top ten. The sample comprised naive CD8+ T cells from blood, with Jurkat cell RNA spiked in. The subset is: FACS-sorted CD8+CD4-CCR7+CD45RA+ naive T cells. The receptors come from a human donor in good health. Some libraries in this study had Jurkat cell RNA spiked in.

This clonotype was seen ten or more times. The chain joins TRBV7-2 to TRBJ2-1; the D call may be TRBD1 or TRBD2 (6 bases each). The CDR3 sequence is 14 residues long. CDR1 and CDR2 (germline): SGHTA, FQGNSA. V was pared by 3 bases and J by 7 bases, with 13 bases between. CDR3: CASSFGGPINEQFF. The CDR3 DNA reads TGTGCCAGCAGCTTTGGGGGGCCTATTAATGAGCAGTTCTTC.

This clonotype occurred many times. The V gene is TRBV5-4, the J gene TRBJ2-5; 9 bases line up with TRBD1. CDR1 and CDR2 (germline): SGHNT, YYREEE (reference sequence). Trimming at V came to 5 bases and at J to 3 bases, leaving 8 bases not matched to a gene. The CDR3 loop spans 15 amino acids. The CDR3 region has the DNA TGTGCCAGCAGACTAGATAGGGACAGGGAAGAGACCCAGTACTTC. This gives the protein CASRLDRDREETQYF. Using reference TRBV5-4 and TRBJ2-5 for the parts outside the CDR3, the full variable domain is ETGVTQSPTHLIKTRGQQVTLRCSSQSGHNTVSWYQQALGQGPQFIFQYYREEENGRGNFPPRFSGLQFPNYSSELNVNALELDDSALYLCASRLDRDREETQYFGPGTRLLVL.

This clonotype appeared many times. In DNA form, the CDR3 reads TGCAGTGCTAGGGGGGGACAGGGCGGCTTGTACGAGCAGTACTTC. This encodes CSARGGQGGLYEQYF. The chain employs TRBV20-1 and TRBJ2-7, with TRBD1 matching 9 bases. There are 15 residues in the CDR3. V lost 3 bases and J lost 4; bases outside the gene matches: 10. Germline V gene data show CDR1 as DFQATT and CDR2 as SNEGSKA (reference sequence).

Many counts were recorded for this clonotype. The chain employs TRBV12-3 or TRBV12-4 and TRBJ1-5, with D perhaps matching TRBD1 (5 bases). The CDR3 totals 14 residues. V was trimmed by 7 bases and J by 6 bases, leaving 16 bases between them. DNA of the CDR3: TGTGCCAGCACCGTAGGAGGGGCAAGTCAGCCCCAGCATTTT. Protein: CASTVGGASQPQHF.

In this sample, this clonotype turned up a few times. A much larger clone lies a single base off, so this may be a read error. The chain links TRBV27 to TRBJ1-1, with D possibly being TRBD1 (6 bases). The CDR3 spans 15 residues. The germline V gene encodes CDR1 MNHEY and CDR2 SMNVEV (reference sequence). In DNA, the CDR3 is TGTGCCGGCAGTAAAAGGGGGGGCACGAACACTGAAGCTTTCTTT. This codes for CAGSKRGGTNTEAFF.

Many counts were recorded for this clonotype. The CDR3 loop reads CASSVTGAATDTQYF. In DNA, the CDR3 is TGTGCCAGCAGTGTAACAGGGGCCGCCACAGATACGCAGTATTTT. The V call is TRBV12-3 or TRBV12-4, the J call TRBJ2-3, with 7 bases fitting TRBD1. The ends lost 5 bases at V and 2 bases at J; junction bases unmatched: 7. The CDR3 runs to 15 residues.

The CDR3 spells CASKTGADTQYF. DNA of the CDR3: TGTGCCAGCAAAACGGGAGCAGATACGCAGTATTTT. The rearrangement joins TRBV19 to TRBJ2-3; D may be TRBD2 (6 bases). Per germline, CDR1 LNHDA and CDR2 SQIVND (reference sequence). V gave up 9 bases and J gave up 4 bases, with 11 bases separating them. The CDR3 extends over 12 amino acids.

This clonotype was found many times. The V call is TRBV11-2, the J call TRBJ2-3; no reliable D call. The CDR3 totals 14 residues. The ends were cut back, 4 bases at V and 0 bases at J, with 8 bases in the middle. The germline CDR1 and CDR2 sequences are SGHAT and FQNNGV. CDR3 DNA sequence: TGTGCCAGCAGCTCCTCTACTAGCACAGATACGCAGTATTTT. This encodes CASSSSTSTDTQYF.

This clonotype was observed at least ten times. The chain uses TRBV18 and TRBJ2-7, with TRBD1 identical over 8 bases. The CDR3 extends over 16 amino acids. CDR1 KGHSH and CDR2 LQKENI come from the germline V gene. V dropped 2 bases and J dropped 2; count of bases not matched to a gene: 8. The CDR3 protein is CASSPTTGQATYEQYF. The CDR3 DNA is TGTGCCAGCTCACCAACGACGGGACAGGCCACCTACGAGCAGTACTTC.

This clonotype was seen repeatedly, ten times or more. The V gene is TRBV15, the J gene TRBJ1-2; a weak D match, TRBD1 (5 bases). The CDR3 sequence is 14 residues long. The V end was cut by 7 bases, the J end by 7 bases, with 19 bases between. Germline loops: CDR1 LNHNV, CDR2 YYDKDF (reference sequence). CDR3: CATTPGQTGLGYTF. CDR3 coding DNA: TGTGCCACCACCCCAGGTCAGACGGGGCTTGGCTACACCTTC.

This clonotype was counted at least ten times. For the CDR3, the DNA is TGTGCCAGCAGCTATAGGACAGTTCTCATGAACACTGAAGCTTTCTTT. This translates into CASSYRTVLMNTEAFF. The chain links TRBV13 to TRBJ1-1; D is perhaps TRBD1 (6 bases). Germline lookup yields CDR1 PRHDT and CDR2 FYEKMQ (reference sequence). V lost 4 bases and J 0 bases, leaving 15 bases between the germline ends. The CDR3 is 16 residues long.

Regarding this clonotype: Just one base apart from a much larger clone, this may be a read error. The chain links TRBV19 to TRBJ1-5; D is undetermined. Per the germline V gene, CDR1 is LNHDA and CDR2 is SQIVND (reference sequence). The CDR3 is 12 residues long. CDR3 sequence reads: CVSTYGNQPQHF. In nucleotides, the CDR3 is TGTGTCAGTACCTATGGCAATCAGCCCCAGCATTTT.

This clonotype was seen many times. The chain links TRBV11-2 to TRBJ1-1; TRBD1 aligns across 9 bases. The germline gives CDR1 SGHAT, CDR2 FQNNGV. Unmatched junction bases numbered 7, after V lost 5 bases and J lost 6 bases. The CDR3 has 14 amino acids. In nucleotides, the CDR3 is TGTGCCAGCAGCGAATTTAACAGGGGGCCTGAAGCTTTCTTT. It yields the protein CASSEFNRGPEAFF.

This clonotype was recorded at least ten times. The gene calls are TRBV12-3 or TRBV12-4 and TRBJ2-3; a weak D match, TRBD1 (6 bases). The CDR3 consists of 14 residues. Trimming pared 3 bases from V and 7 bases from J, leaving 14 bases between. CDR3 nucleotides: TGTGCCAGCAGTTTTGGCGGGCAGGGGAATACGCAGTATTTT. This sequence encodes CASSFGGQGNTQYF.

CDR3 amino acids: CASRERGGKETQYF. DNA for the CDR3: TGTGCCAGCAGGGAGCGGGGGGGAAAAGAGACCCAGTACTTC. V usage is TRBV28 and J usage is TRBJ2-5, with 10 nucleotides matching TRBD2. The V and J ends lost 6 bases and 3 bases, in that order; junction bases with no gene match: 4. The CDR3 length is 14 residues. Germline CDR1 is MDHEN and CDR2 is SYDVKM.

This clonotype was seen at least ten times. This chain links TRBV4-3 with TRBJ2-7; D perhaps matches TRBD1 (6 bases). The length of the CDR3 is 16 residues. Germline CDR1 is LGHNA and CDR2 is YSLEER. Trimming removed 3 bases at V and 0 bases at J, with 15 bases between. As DNA, the CDR3 is TGCGCCAGCAGCCAGGACCCGACAGGAAACTCCTACGAGCAGTACTTC. Translated, it gives CASSQDPTGNSYEQYF.

CDR3 nucleotide sequence: TGCGCCAGCAGCCAACCCGACAGGGATCGCACAGATACGCAGTATTTT. This sequence encodes CASSQPDRDRTDTQYF. The chain is built from TRBV4-1 and TRBJ2-3; 7 bases fit TRBD1. Per the germline V gene, CDR1 is MGHRA and CDR2 is YSYEKL. V lost 2 bases to trimming and J lost 1 base; unmatched junction nucleotides: 6. The CDR3 runs to 16 residues.

This clonotype was seen at least ten times. The J gene is TRBJ2-7, the V gene TRBV2; D uncertain. Trimming removed 2 bases at V and 3 bases at J, with 8 bases between. Germline-derived CDR1 and CDR2 are SNHLY and FYNNEI. The length of the CDR3 is 13 residues. This CDR3 reads CASSEWSLYEQYF. For the CDR3, the DNA is TGTGCCAGCAGTGAATGGTCTCTCTACGAGCAGTACTTC.

Notes on this clonotype: In this CDR3 the conserved last residue, phenylalanine or tryptophan, is missing, so a read error is likely. The chain links TRBV25-1 to TRBJ2-3; D uncertain. CDR3 size: 17 residues. Trimming shortened V by 1 base and J by 1 base, and 15 bases separated the two germline ends. From germline, CDR1 is MGHDK and CDR2 SYGVNS. CDR3 DNA: TGTGCCAGCAGTGAATCAGAAAGCCATCATGGCACAGATACGCAGTATTTA. Its protein product is CASSESESHHGTDTQYL.

Ten or more counts support this clonotype. V is TRBV19 and J is TRBJ1-1, with D perhaps TRBD1 (5 bases). Germline V gene data show CDR1 as LNHDA and CDR2 as SQIVND (reference sequence). The length of the CDR3 is 17 residues. The V gene lost 4 bases and the J gene lost 2 bases, with 20 bases spanning the gap. CDR3 nucleotides: TGTGCCAGTAGTACCGTCACAGGCGGGTCCGCAAACACTGAAGCTTTCTTT. Translating gives CASSTVTGGSANTEAFF.